Ten or more counts support the clone carrying this T cell receptor beta chain. Via MiXCR, TCRdb re-called the 5' RACE reads, giving one row per CDR3 protein. The data contain some 100,000 distinct CDR3 sequences, roughly 8.3% of them singletons. The data stem from a study of CD8 T cells in ankylosing spondylitis. The sample consisted of blood, either unsorted or a sorted T cell fraction (not recorded which). This receptor was identified in a male donor with ankylosing spondylitis or in good health (not recorded which).

Here the CDR3 DNA reads TGTGCCAGCAGCTCAGGGGGTAACTATGGCTACACCTTC. Its translation: CASSSGGNYGYTF. The chain uses TRBV5-6 and TRBJ1-2, with 7 nucleotides matching TRBD1. CDR1 and CDR2 (germline): SGHDT, YYEEEE. The CDR3 contains 13 residues. The trim removed 3 bases at V and 1 base at J, leaving 0 bases unmatched.